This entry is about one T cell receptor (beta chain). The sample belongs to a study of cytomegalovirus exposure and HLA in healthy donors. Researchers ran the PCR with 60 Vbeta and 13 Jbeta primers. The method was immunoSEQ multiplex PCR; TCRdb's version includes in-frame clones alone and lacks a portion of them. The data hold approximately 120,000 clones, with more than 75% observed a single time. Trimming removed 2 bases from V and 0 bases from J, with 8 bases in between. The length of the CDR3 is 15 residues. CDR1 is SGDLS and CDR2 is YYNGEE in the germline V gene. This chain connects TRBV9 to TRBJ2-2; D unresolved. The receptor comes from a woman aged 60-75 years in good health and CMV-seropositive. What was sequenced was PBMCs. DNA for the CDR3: TGTGCCAGCAGCGTTCTAGATTCGAACACCGGGGAGCTGTTTTTT. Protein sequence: CASSVLDSNTGELFF.